The T cell receptor beta chain described here comes from a study of blood T cell repertoires in COVID-19. Turning to the study itself: Italy, Spain and the United States were the sources of the convalescent and acute COVID-19 samples. PBMCs, B-cell-depleted T cells, or T cells were the source of the cDNA or gDNA that made up the material.

This clone was recorded once. In the original workflow: Reference gene primers were amplified, and this amplification served to estimate nucleated cell counts. This table comes from immunoSEQ multiplex PCR, and its TCRdb copy is limited to in-frame clones, with some not included. V, J and clone size reflect that table, while D and trimming were determined from the DNA. The sample yields about 120,000 clones, about nine tenths seen once. The sequence derives from a human donor with active COVID-19. The donor label of this sample is uncertain. The sequenced material came from peripheral blood.

Here the CDR3 reads CASRLAGGSDTQYF. The CDR3 region has the DNA TGTGCCAGCAGACTAGCGGGGGGATCGGATACGCAGTATTTT. V usage is TRBV5-4 and J usage is TRBJ2-3, with 12 bases lining up with TRBD2. V was pared by 5 bases and J by 6 bases, with 4 bases of the junction left unmatched. The CDR3 consists of 14 residues. The germline V gene has CDR1 SGHNT and CDR2 YYREEE (reference sequence).